This TCR beta chain comes out of a study of identical twins. Study findings and constraints: In zero-insertion analyses, partial confounding could arise from invariant MAIT and iNKT cells.

This clonotype has only a few counts. The antigen is not known. TCRdb reprocessed the 5' RACE reads with MiXCR, giving one entry per CDR3 protein. Among hundreds of thousands of distinct CDR3 sequences listed, around 24% were seen once. Trimming pared 0 bases from V and 9 bases from J, leaving 12 bases between. CDR3 length: 14 amino acids. Germline CDR1 reads SGHDN; CDR2 reads FVKESK. Another study also made use of these data, one on T cells expressing NK-cell markers. In that study: Seven of the eight sequenced donors were classified as HCMV-seropositive, and one was classified as seronegative. These clonotypes additionally ranked first within the CD3+CD56-NKG2C+ fraction of a few donors.

Sequenced: CD4+ T cells sorted from blood. This sequence was found in a woman between 18 and 29 years old in good health. V is TRBV14 and J is TRBJ2-1, with D possibly matching TRBD2 (5 bases). CDR3 nucleotides: TGTGCCAGCAGCCAAGACAGGAGGTACGGTGAGCAGTTCTTC. As protein: CASSQDRRYGEQFF.